This entry lists 22 T cell receptor beta chains sequenced from one sample in a study of vaccination and CD4 T cells after COVID-19 (dated by TCRdb to 2022 to 2024). Their specific antigens are unknown. This sample's treatment or condition label indicates: approximately nine-day PBMC culture with coronavirus spike peptide pools or control peptides (ViraFEST assay). The library was built by means of PCR. The sequencer was an Illumina iSeq 100. DNA from cultured CD4+ T cells underwent TCR sequencing with the Oncomine TCR Beta short-read assay at the Johns Hopkins FTIC core. TCRdb reran the public reads through fastp at Q25 and MiXCR, keeping productive beta chains. Each entry merges the rows of one CDR3 protein and shows their most common DNA and genes. The sample table shows 10,000 or so distinct CDR3 sequences, and approximately 49% are seen once. The ten largest clones capture roughly 20% of the sample.

Source material: CD4+ T cells from blood, cultured in vitro. Receptors originate from a human donor who had recovered from COVID-19.

This chain connects TRBV10-1 to TRBJ2-6, with a weak D call TRBD1 (5 bases). Germline-derived CDR1 and CDR2 are WNHNN and SYGVQD (reference sequence). With 4 bases removed from V and 2 bases from J, the gap between germline ends came to 18 bases. The CDR3 contains 18 residues. The CDR3 is CASSGIRGTWAGANVLTF. The CDR3 nucleotides are TGCGCCAGCAGTGGAATAAGGGGAACATGGGCTGGGGCCAACGTCCTGACTTTC.

This clonotype was counted a few times. The chain employs TRBV6-1 and TRBJ2-2; 7 bases are shared with TRBD1. The V and J ends lost 6 bases and 5 bases, in that order; junction bases with no gene match: 3. The CDR3 totals 13 residues. Per the germline V gene, CDR1 is MNHNS and CDR2 is SASEGT. The CDR3 region has the DNA TGTGCCAGCAGAAGGGGACAGACCGGGGAGCTGTTTTTT. Amino acid sequence: CASRRGQTGELFF.

The CDR3: CASSLRQGEETQYF. The CDR3 coding sequence is TGCGCCAGCAGCTTGCGGCAGGGCGAAGAGACCCAGTACTTC. The chain combines TRBV5-1 with TRBJ2-5; D is perhaps TRBD1 (5 bases). The germline V and J ends were trimmed by 1 base and 3 bases, with 10 bases remaining between them. The CDR3 runs to 14 residues. Germline CDR1 reads SGHRS; CDR2 reads YFSETQ.

This sequence joins TRBV20-1 and TRBJ1-1; D perhaps matches TRBD1 (6 bases). V lost 6 bases, J lost 2 bases, and 10 bases lay in between. Looked up from germline, CDR1 is DFQATT and CDR2 is SNEGSKA (reference sequence). This CDR3 comprises 12 residues. CDR3 bases: TGCAGTGCCACCAGGGGAAACACTGAAGCTTTCTTT. This gives the protein CSATRGNTEAFF.

This sequence joins TRBV19 and TRBJ1-1; 8 nucleotides match TRBD1. This CDR3 spans 14 amino acids. V was clipped by 4 bases and J by 11 bases; unmatched bases: 12. Per germline, CDR1 LNHDA and CDR2 SQIVND (reference sequence). This chain's CDR3 is CASSTPGTGSGAFF. CDR3 DNA: TGTGCCAGTAGTACCCCCGGGACAGGTTCCGGTGCTTTCTTT.

V usage is TRBV24-1 and J usage is TRBJ2-3; 7 bases map to TRBD1. The CDR3 loop spans 13 amino acids. Germline V lookup: CDR1 KGHDR, CDR2 SFDVKD. V lost 9 bases to trimming and J lost 4 bases; unmatched junction nucleotides: 6. CDR3 protein: CATPRQGPDTQYF. The CDR3 DNA is TGTGCCACCCCCAGACAGGGTCCAGATACGCAGTATTTT.

The gene calls are TRBV7-2 and TRBJ2-5; the D is unclear. V was pared by 5 bases and J by 7 bases, with 17 bases between. Germline V gene data show CDR1 as SGHTA and CDR2 as FQGNSA. The CDR3 runs 14 residues. CDR3 sequence: CASSPRTSKGTQYF. CDR3 nucleotide sequence: TGTGCCAGCAGCCCACGGACCTCTAAGGGGACCCAGTACTTC. Complete variable domain (other parts from reference TRBV7-2 and TRBJ2-5): GAGVSQSPSNKVTEKGKDVELRCDPISGHTALYWYRQSLGQGLEFLIYFQGNSAPDKSGLPSDRFSAERTGGSVSTLTIQRTQQEDSAVYLCASSPRTSKGTQYFGPGTRLLVL.

The rearrangement uses TRBV20-1 and TRBJ1-6; 8 bases match TRBD1. Unmatched junction bases numbered 11, after V lost 2 bases and J lost 8 bases. The length of the CDR3 is 16 residues. In germline, CDR1 is DFQATT, CDR2 SNEGSKA (reference sequence). This chain's CDR3 is CSARSEDRARYSPLHF. The CDR3, as DNA: TGCAGTGCTAGATCCGAGGACAGGGCAAGATATTCACCCCTCCACTTT.

The chain joins TRBV23-1 to TRBJ1-3; D is unclear. TRBV23-1 is an open reading frame, and its role is uncertain. There are 17 residues in the CDR3. V dropped 0 bases and J dropped 2 bases, with 14 bases sitting between them. The CDR3 loop reads CASSQSHEEVPGNTIYF. As DNA, the CDR3 is TGCGCCAGCAGTCAATCTCACGAAGAGGTTCCTGGAAACACCATATATTTT.

This clonotype was counted a few times. The chain combines TRBV19 with TRBJ2-3; 15 bases are shared with TRBD2. The V gene's germline CDR1 is LNHDA and CDR2 SQIVND (reference sequence). The V and J ends lost 6 bases and 6 bases, in that order; junction bases with no gene match: 7. The CDR3 extends over 16 amino acids. In DNA form, the CDR3 reads TGTGCCAGTAGCCCCGGGACTAGCGGGAGGATTGATACGCAGTATTTT. It yields the protein CASSPGTSGRIDTQYF.

The chain is built from TRBV29-1 and TRBJ2-3; tentatively, D is TRBD1 (5 bases). V was pared by 4 bases and J by 1 base, with 9 bases between. The CDR3 consists of 13 residues. Germline values: CDR1 SQVTM, CDR2 ANQGSEA. CDR3 in amino acids: CSVAGSGTDTQYF. CDR3 DNA: TGCAGCGTTGCAGGGTCGGGCACAGATACGCAGTATTTT.

Only a few counts were recorded for this clonotype. The chain links TRBV12-3 or TRBV12-4 to TRBJ1-2, with a tentative D call TRBD1 (5 bases). This CDR3 has 15 residues. V was shortened by 6 bases and J by 4 bases, with 18 bases between the two germline ends. CDR3 amino acids: CASRTTGPEVYGYTF. CDR3 nucleotide sequence: TGTGCCAGCAGGACAACGGGACCCGAAGTCTATGGCTACACCTTC.

The V and J genes are TRBV29-1 and TRBJ1-2, with a tentative D call TRBD1 (6 bases). CDR1 and CDR2 from the germline V gene are SQVTM and ANQGSEA. The CDR3 totals 13 residues. V was pared by 7 bases and J by 4 bases, with 16 bases between. For the CDR3, the DNA is TGCAGCGCCACCCAGAGGGGGGTCTATGGCTACACCTTC. Its translation: CSATQRGVYGYTF.

The chain joins TRBV27 to TRBJ2-7, with 7 bases aligning to TRBD1. CDR3 size: 15 residues. With 6 bases clipped from V and 2 bases from J, the junction kept 10 bases outside the gene matches. Germline-derived CDR1 and CDR2 are MNHEY and SMNVEV (reference sequence). CDR3 sequence (DNA): TGTGCCAGCAGACAAGGACAGGCCCGTCCCTACGAGCAGTACTTC. As protein: CASRQGQARPYEQYF.

The rearrangement joins TRBV19 to TRBJ2-3; the match to TRBD2 covers 16 bases. Germline trimming cut 5 bases from V and 3 bases from J; bases unmatched to any gene: 8. Germline CDR1 is LNHDA and CDR2 is SQIVND (reference sequence). This CDR3 comprises 18 residues. The chain's CDR3 is CASSGTSGRARVTDTQYF. The CDR3 DNA reads TGTGCCAGTAGTGGGACTAGCGGGAGGGCCCGGGTAACAGATACGCAGTATTTT. Full variable domain (missing parts from reference TRBV19 and TRBJ2-3): DGGITQSPKYLFRKEGQNVTLSCEQNLNHDAMYWYRQDPGQGLRLIYYSQIVNDFQKGDIAEGYSVSREKKESFPLTVTSAQKNPTAFYLCASSGTSGRARVTDTQYFGPGTRLTVL.

The chain joins TRBV20-1 to TRBJ2-2, with D possibly being TRBD2 (6 bases). CDR1 is DFQATT and CDR2 is SNEGSKA in the germline V gene (reference sequence). The CDR3 is made up of 14 amino acids. Deletions cut 2 bases from V and 2 bases from J, with 9 bases between. The CDR3 nucleotides read TGCAGTGCTAGAAGGGACTCCAACACCGGGGAGCTGTTTTTT. Protein: CSARRDSNTGELFF.

The chain joins TRBV20-1 to TRBJ1-1; D unclear. CDR1 DFQATT and CDR2 SNEGSKA come from the germline V gene (reference sequence). The germline V and J ends were trimmed by 3 bases and 6 bases, with 20 bases remaining between them. This CDR3 is 15 amino acids long. The CDR3 nucleotides read TGCAGTGCTAGTATCCAGGCTGCCGTAGCGTCTGAAGCTTTCTTT. It specifies CSASIQAAVASEAFF.

This clonotype was seen a few times. The chain couples TRBV20-1 to TRBJ1-2, with a possible D match to TRBD1 (5 bases). Between the trimmed V and J ends, which lost 0 bases and 5 bases, there was a span of 13 bases. CDR1 DFQATT and CDR2 SNEGSKA come from the germline V gene (reference sequence). The CDR3 totals 14 residues. CDR3 in DNA: TGCAGTGCTAGAGATCTAGACAGAAGATATGGCTACACCTTC. It yields the protein CSARDLDRRYGYTF.

This clonotype was picked up a small number of times. This chain uses TRBV7-9 with TRBJ1-1; possible D gene TRBD1, 6 bases. Germline lookup yields CDR1 SEHNR and CDR2 FQNEAQ (reference sequence). V was clipped by 1 base and J by 6 bases, with 15 bases between them. This CDR3 region has 15 residues. DNA for the CDR3: TGTGCCAGCAGCTTAGGGGGCAGGGGATTGTCTGAAGCTTTCTTT. Its protein product is CASSLGGRGLSEAFF.

This clonotype occurred a few times. The chain combines TRBV7-2 with TRBJ1-5; no clear D. CDR3 length equals 14 residues. Between the trimmed V and J ends, which lost 1 base and 8 bases, there was a span of 12 bases. Germline V lookup: CDR1 SGHTA, CDR2 FQGNSA. The CDR3 DNA reads TGTGCCAGCAGCTTAGAACGGGGAATGAAGCCCCAGCATTTT. Encoded protein: CASSLERGMKPQHF.

The chain employs TRBV7-2 and TRBJ2-7; TRBD2 matches at 14 bases. Germline V gene lookup returns CDR1 SGHTA and CDR2 FQGNSA. The CDR3 extends over 19 amino acids. V shed 4 bases and J 0 bases; nucleotides not matched to a gene: 11. The CDR3 protein is CASSSPPGLAGVPSYEQYF. CDR3 in DNA: TGTGCCAGCAGCTCCCCACCGGGACTAGCGGGGGTTCCCTCCTACGAGCAGTACTTC.

The J gene is TRBJ1-1, the V gene TRBV10-3; 8 positions agree with TRBD1. The V gene's germline CDR1 is ENHRY and CDR2 SYGVKD. The CDR3 runs to 13 residues. The junction had 3 bases not matched to a gene; V was cut back by 6 bases and J by 3 bases. The chain's CDR3 is CAIRDRVDTEAFF. For the CDR3, the DNA is TGTGCCATCAGGGACAGGGTGGACACTGAAGCTTTCTTT.